This TCR beta chain was identified in a study of T cells after yellow fever vaccination. Study observations and caveats: Repertoires obtained by FACS sorting could include abundant clonotypes that entered as contaminants from the bulk population. Most primary-vaccination clones recurred post-booster (more than 95% CD4, 88% CD8). Only a small proportion of the clonotypes turned up in both the CD4 and the CD8 compartments, likely arising from convergent recombination.

TCR cDNA was made by 5'RACE template switching, adding a universal primer site and UMIs. In TCRdb, the 5' RACE reads were re-called with MiXCR into one record per CDR3 protein. The sample lists fewer than 150,000 distinct CDR3 sequences, around 7.7% occurring once. This clonotype was detected ten times or more. The antigen is undetermined. Germline CDR1 reads SGHTA; CDR2 reads FQGNSA. This CDR3 comprises 14 residues. The V end was cut by 0 bases, the J end by 8 bases, with 10 bases between. The chain uses TRBV7-2 and TRBJ1-4; a weak D match, TRBD1 (6 bases). This receptor was identified in a man younger than 45 who received the YFV17D yellow fever vaccine. This sample comprised CD4+ T cells sorted from PBMCs, obtained 5 days after the yellow fever booster vaccination. The CDR3 loop is CASSLAAGDEKLFF. The CDR3 DNA is TGTGCCAGCAGCTTAGCGGCAGGGGACGAAAAACTGTTTTTT.